The 13 T cell receptor beta chains below all came from one sample that was sequenced in a study of shared clonotypes between healthy human individuals. Using immunoSEQ multiplex PCR, the repertoire was profiled, and TCRdb retains in-frame clones only, with some absent. Here the sample spans 550,000 to 750,000 clones, about 91% being singletons. Positive CCR7 selection of CD45RO-negative cells yielded the naive CD8 cells, and terminally differentiated effector memory CD45RA+ cells were excluded. Sequenced sample: naive CD8+ T cells sorted from blood. These receptors originate from a man aged 30 to 45 in good health.

The chain is built from TRBV9 and TRBJ2-3; 10 bases are shared with TRBD2. The CDR3 is 16 residues long. Germline CDR1 reads SGDLS; CDR2 reads YYNGEE. Losses at the gene ends were 0 bases for V and 4 bases for J; bases not matched to a gene: 5. CDR3 DNA: TGTGCCAGCAGCGTAGCAAGAGCGGGAGGGCCAGATACGCAGTATTTT. Encoded protein: CASSVARAGGPDTQYF. Full variable domain (rest looked up from reference TRBV9 and TRBJ2-3): DSGVTQTPKHLITATGQRVTLRCSPRSGDLSVYWYQQSLDQGLQFLIQYYNGEERAKGNILERFSAQQFPDLHSELNLSSLELGDSALYFCASSVARAGGPDTQYFGPGTRLTVL.

For the CDR3, the DNA is TGTGCCAGCAGTTGGGACAAAAGCTCTGGGGCCAACGTCCTGACTTTC. It translates to CASSWDKSSGANVLTF. The chain carries TRBV28 and TRBJ2-6; maybe TRBD1 (6 bases). In germline, CDR1 is MDHEN, CDR2 SYDVKM. CDR3 size: 16 residues. V lost 4 bases, J lost 0 bases, and 10 bases lay in between.

The CDR3, as DNA: TGCGCCAGCAGCCAAGAACTGGGGGACTATGGCTACACCTTC. This translates into CASSQELGDYGYTF. The V and J genes are TRBV4-1 and TRBJ1-2; TRBD1 is a possible D gene (5 bases). V was clipped by 0 bases and J by 3 bases, with 8 bases between them. Germline lookup yields CDR1 MGHRA and CDR2 YSYEKL. The CDR3 loop spans 14 amino acids.

This clone is a singleton in its sample. This chain links TRBV7-9 with TRBJ2-1; D possibly uses TRBD1 or TRBD2 (5 bases each). From germline, CDR1 is SEHNR and CDR2 FQNEAQ (reference sequence). The CDR3 loop spans 15 amino acids. V shed 1 base and J shed 0 bases, with 7 bases lying between them. Written as DNA, the CDR3 is TGTGCCAGCAGCTTAGGGGGGATCTCCTACAATGAGCAGTTCTTC. As protein: CASSLGGISYNEQFF.

This clone was picked up a small number of times. The gene calls are TRBV30 and TRBJ2-7; TRBD2 matches at 11 bases. CDR1 is GTSNPN, CDR2 SVGIG, per germline (reference sequence). V gave up 2 bases and J gave up 2 bases; unmatched junction bases: 2. The CDR3 length is 14 residues. The CDR3 loop reads CAWSLAGGPYEQYF. The CDR3 DNA is TGTGCCTGGAGTTTAGCGGGAGGGCCCTACGAGCAGTACTTC.

This rearrangement joins TRBV7-9 to TRBJ2-3; 9 nucleotides align to TRBD2. Per the germline V gene, CDR1 is SEHNR and CDR2 is FQNEAQ (reference sequence). This CDR3 region has 14 residues. V lost 3 bases, J lost 6 bases, and 4 bases stayed unmatched. CDR3 in amino acids: CASSLGLAWDTQYF. Written as DNA, the CDR3 is TGTGCCAGCAGCTTGGGACTAGCCTGGGATACGCAGTATTTT.

This clone was recorded once. This rearrangement joins TRBV7-8 to TRBJ2-7; TRBD1 is a possible D gene (5 bases). CDR3 length: 13 amino acids. Germline V lookup: CDR1 SGHVS, CDR2 FQNEAQ. The germline V and J ends were trimmed by 1 base and 4 bases, with 8 bases remaining between them. The CDR3 loop is CASSLDHRYEQYF. CDR3 nucleotides: TGTGCCAGCAGCTTAGACCACAGGTACGAGCAGTACTTC.

As to this clone: This specimen includes other DNA sequences encoding the same CDR3. The chain carries TRBV9 and TRBJ2-3; possible D gene TRBD1, 5 bases. V gave up 3 bases and J gave up 3 bases, with 14 bases separating them. The CDR3 consists of 15 residues. From germline, CDR1 is SGDLS and CDR2 YYNGEE. The CDR3, as DNA: TGTGCCAGCAGCGCACACACAGGCGGAACAGATACGCAGTATTTT. Protein sequence: CASSAHTGGTDTQYF.

J is TRBJ2-1 and V is TRBV7-8; 8 bases are a match to TRBD2. The CDR3 spans 14 residues. The germline V gene encodes CDR1 SGHVS and CDR2 FQNEAQ. V lost 0 bases and J lost 7; bases outside the gene matches: 2. DNA of the CDR3: TGTGCCAGCAGCTTAGCTTCTAGCGGGAATGAGCAGTTCTTC. Protein: CASSLASSGNEQFF.

The chain employs TRBV7-9 and TRBJ1-5, with 8 bases identical to TRBD1. CDR1 SEHNR and CDR2 FQNEAQ come from the germline V gene (reference sequence). The V and J ends lost 3 bases and 0 bases, in that order; junction bases with no gene match: 7. The CDR3 sequence is 17 residues long. The CDR3 sequence: CASSFTGTGYSNQPQHF. The DNA for the CDR3 is TGTGCCAGCAGCTTCACCGGGACAGGATATAGCAATCAGCCCCAGCATTTT. The whole variable domain, remainder taken from reference TRBV7-9 and TRBJ1-5, is DTGVSQNPRHKITKRGQNVTFRCDPISEHNRLYWYRQTLGQGPEFLTYFQNEAQLEKSRLLSDRFSAERPKGSFSTLEIQRTEQGDSAMYLCASSFTGTGYSNQPQHFGDGTRLSIL.

As DNA, the CDR3 is TGCAGCGTTGGCGGCGGGAGATACAATGAGCAGTTCTTC. Its translation is CSVGGGRYNEQFF. This rearrangement joins TRBV29-1 to TRBJ2-1; TRBD2 aligns across 7 bases. The CDR3 has 13 amino acids. Germline V gives CDR1 SQVTM, CDR2 ANQGSEA. V shed 4 bases, J shed 4 bases, and the junction held 4 bases outside the gene matches.

The chain uses TRBV9 and TRBJ1-1; TRBD1 aligns across 7 bases. CDR1 is SGDLS, CDR2 YYNGEE, per germline. There are 16 residues in the CDR3. V lost 1 base, J lost 4 bases, and 10 bases stayed unmatched. CDR3 amino acids: CASSVYDRVTPTEAFF. The CDR3 coding sequence is TGTGCCAGCAGCGTATATGACAGGGTCACCCCCACTGAAGCTTTCTTT.

The chain couples TRBV29-1 to TRBJ1-1, with D uncertain. V dropped 1 base and J dropped 8 bases, with 8 bases sitting between them. The CDR3 consists of 11 residues. The germline gives CDR1 SQVTM, CDR2 ANQGSEA. The CDR3 loop reads CSVEGRREAFF. DNA for the CDR3: TGCAGCGTTGAAGGGCGGCGGGAAGCTTTCTTT.